This T cell receptor (beta chain) was identified in a study of blood T cells in healthy people across ages. Study-wide points: While age rose, TCR beta diversity per million T cells dropped in a roughly linear way.

Extractions gave at least 5.5 micrograms of total RNA per sample. There are many counts of this clonotype. What it binds is not known. PCR was performed a second time for about 7 to 12 cycles using a sample-barcoded 5' primer and a J-beta primer mix. Each cDNA molecule carried a tag from a template-switch adaptor that contained 12 random nucleotides. MiXCR was run by TCRdb on the 5' RACE reads, yielding one entry per CDR3 protein. The sample consists of 1.8 million or so distinct CDR3 sequences, about 39% of them appearing once. This CDR3 contains 15 residues. Trimming took 2 bases from V and 2 from J, leaving 12 bases between them. CDR1 is SEHNR and CDR2 is FQNEAQ in the germline V gene (reference sequence).

The V and J genes are TRBV7-9 and TRBJ1-2; D possibly corresponds to TRBD1 (6 bases). The receptor comes from a human donor in good health. The source material was blood. The CDR3 here is CASSLPEQGNYGYTF. CDR3 DNA: TGTGCCAGCAGCTTACCCGAGCAGGGGAACTATGGCTACACCTTC.